The 26 T cell receptor beta chains below come from one sample, sequenced in a study of cytomegalovirus exposure and HLA in healthy donors. The table came from immunoSEQ multiplex PCR; TCRdb's copy has only in-frame clones and leaves some out. The sample holds about 110,000 clones, roughly nine tenths seen once. The sample was PBMCs. The receptors shown here come from a young woman in good health and CMV-seropositive.

This sequence joins TRBV27 and TRBJ1-6; possible D gene TRBD1, 6 bases. This CDR3 is 12 amino acids long. Germline V gene sequence: CDR1 MNHEY, CDR2 SMNVEV (reference sequence). V lost 8 bases, J lost 5 bases, and 7 bases lay in between. The DNA of the CDR3 is TGTGCCAGCGGGGGCCATAATTCACCCCTCCACTTT. Its translation is CASGGHNSPLHF.

The chain links TRBV4-1 to TRBJ1-2, with 7 bases that match TRBD1. This CDR3 comprises 15 residues. The V gene's germline CDR1 is MGHRA and CDR2 YSYEKL. Unmatched junction bases numbered 7, after V lost 1 base and J lost 5 bases. CDR3 loop: CASSQGYSQGYGYTF. CDR3 coding DNA: TGCGCCAGCAGCCAAGGATACTCACAGGGGTATGGCTACACCTTC.

The chain links TRBV28 to TRBJ1-4, with 9 bases aligning to TRBD1. The V and J ends lost 1 base and 8 bases, in that order; junction bases with no gene match: 8. Germline lookup yields CDR1 MDHEN and CDR2 SYDVKM. The CDR3 runs to 16 residues. The CDR3 spells CASSLYRGREVEKLFF. CDR3 DNA: TGTGCCAGCAGTTTATACAGGGGGCGCGAGGTAGAAAAACTGTTTTTT. Full variable domain (remainder filled in from reference TRBV28 and TRBJ1-4): DVKVTQSSRYLVKRTGEKVFLECVQDMDHENMFWYRQDPGLGLRLIYFSYDVKMKEKGDIPEGYSVSREKKERFSLILESASTNQTSMYLCASSLYRGREVEKLFFGSGTQLSVL.

This chain connects TRBV7-2 to TRBJ2-5; D is possibly TRBD1 (6 bases). Germline CDR1 SGHTA, CDR2 FQGNSA. Between the trimmed V and J ends, which lost 5 bases and 5 bases, there was a span of 21 bases. There are 16 residues in the CDR3. CDR3 bases: TGTGCCAGCAGCCCCAATCGGACAGTCTTCGGGGAGACCCAGTACTTC. Its protein is CASSPNRTVFGETQYF.

The rearrangement uses TRBV4-2 and TRBJ2-7, with D tentatively TRBD1 (6 bases). Trimming shortened V by 1 base and J by 2 bases, and 12 bases separated the two germline ends. CDR1 is LGHNA, CDR2 YNFKEQ, per germline. CDR3 length: 15 residues. For the CDR3, the DNA is TGTGCCAGCAGCCAAGTGGCAGGGGTCGCCTACGAGCAGTACTTC. As protein: CASSQVAGVAYEQYF.

The rearrangement links TRBV28 to TRBJ1-2, with D unresolved. From germline, CDR1 is MDHEN and CDR2 SYDVKM. CDR3 length: 15 residues. Trimming took 2 bases from V and 3 from J, leaving 13 bases between them. The CDR3 sequence is CASSLDHRNYYGYTF. CDR3 in DNA: TGTGCCAGCAGTTTAGACCACAGAAACTACTATGGCTACACCTTC.

This sequence joins TRBV10-3 and TRBJ2-1; 11 positions agree with TRBD1. The V and J ends lost 3 bases and 8 bases, in that order; junction bases with no gene match: 3. Germline V gene sequence: CDR1 ENHRY, CDR2 SYGVKD. The CDR3 loop spans 14 amino acids. CDR3: CAISDGQGAYEQFF. The CDR3 bases are TGTGCCATCAGTGACGGACAGGGGGCCTATGAGCAGTTCTTC.

The chain uses TRBV28 and TRBJ2-1; D might be TRBD1 (6 bases). There are 16 residues in the CDR3. The germline gives CDR1 MDHEN, CDR2 SYDVKM. Trimming shortened V by 6 bases and J by 1 base, and 16 bases separated the two germline ends. Here the CDR3 reads CASSPSRGLSYNEQFF. The DNA of the CDR3 is TGTGCCAGCAGCCCCAGCAGGGGATTATCCTACAATGAGCAGTTCTTC.

The rearrangement links TRBV5-4 to TRBJ2-7; 9 positions match TRBD1. V shed 0 bases, J shed 2 bases, and the junction held 3 bases outside the gene matches. Germline V gene lookup returns CDR1 SGHNT and CDR2 YYREEE (reference sequence). This CDR3 is 15 amino acids long. The CDR3 loop is CASSLEGTGPYEQYF. The CDR3 DNA follows: TGTGCCAGCAGCTTGGAGGGGACAGGGCCCTACGAGCAGTACTTC.

The genes are TRBV29-1 and TRBJ2-5; a weak D match, TRBD2 (6 bases). The CDR3 sequence is 14 residues long. CDR1 is SQVTM, CDR2 ANQGSEA, per germline. V lost 4 bases, J lost 4 bases, and 16 bases lay in between. The CDR3 DNA reads as TGCAGCGTTGCCGGGGGTCAGGGTACAGAGACCCAGTACTTC. It codes for CSVAGGQGTETQYF.

V is TRBV28 and J is TRBJ1-6; no clear D gene. There are 16 residues in the CDR3. Looked up from germline, CDR1 is MDHEN and CDR2 is SYDVKM. Trimming took off 2 bases at V and 0 bases at J, with 8 bases between the two ends. The CDR3 DNA sequence: TGTGCCAGCAGTTTAGGGAGTGACTCCTATAATTCACCCCTCCACTTT. This sequence encodes CASSLGSDSYNSPLHF.

The chain couples TRBV11-2 to TRBJ1-2, with D maybe TRBD1 (6 bases). Trimming cost V 0 bases and J 2 bases, with 10 bases left between them. The CDR3 covers 15 residues. CDR1 and CDR2 from the germline V gene are SGHAT and FQNNGV. The CDR3 sequence: CASSLEAGANYGYTF. The CDR3 region has the DNA TGTGCCAGCAGCTTAGAGGCAGGGGCCAACTATGGCTACACCTTC. Combining the CDR3 with reference TRBV11-2 and TRBJ1-2 gives the whole variable domain EAGVAQSPRYKIIEKRQSVAFWCNPISGHATLYWYQQILGQGPKLLIQFQNNGVVDDSQLPKDRFSAERLKGVDSTLKIQPAKLEDSAVYLCASSLEAGANYGYTFGSGTRLTVV.

This clone was seen just once. The chain couples TRBV2 to TRBJ2-1, with TRBD1 matching 8 bases. Germline values: CDR1 SNHLY, CDR2 FYNNEI. V shed 5 bases and J 16 bases; nucleotides not matched to a gene: 10. The CDR3 is 12 amino acids. DNA for the CDR3: TGTGCCAGCAGTAAGGACAGGGATAATAGATTCTTC. This sequence encodes CASSKDRDNRFF. Together with reference TRBV2 and TRBJ2-1, the CDR3 gives the full variable domain: EPEVTQTPSHQVTQMGQEVILRCVPISNHLYFYWYRQILGQKVEFLVSFYNNEISEKSEIFDDQFSVERPDGSNFTLKIRSTKLEDSAMYFCASSKDRDNRFFGPGTRLTVL.

The chain recombines TRBV28 with TRBJ1-5, with D perhaps TRBD1 (6 bases). Germline CDR1 MDHEN, CDR2 SYDVKM. The CDR3 contains 12 residues. V gave up 6 bases and J gave up 6 bases, with 9 bases separating them. CDR3 loop: CASRIQGQPQHF. Written as DNA, the CDR3 is TGTGCCAGCAGAATACAGGGTCAGCCCCAGCATTTT.

The J gene is TRBJ2-2, the V gene TRBV7-2; TRBD2 matches 7 bases. The CDR3 extends over 17 amino acids. CDR1 SGHTA and CDR2 FQGNSA come from the germline V gene. V was clipped by 0 bases and J by 5 bases; unmatched bases: 9. CDR3: CASSLAGLAALTGELFF. In nucleotides, the CDR3 is TGTGCCAGCAGCTTAGCAGGGCTAGCGGCTCTGACCGGGGAGCTGTTTTTT. The full variable domain, its missing parts supplied by reference TRBV7-2 and TRBJ2-2, is GAGVSQSPSNKVTEKGKDVELRCDPISGHTALYWYRQSLGQGLEFLIYFQGNSAPDKSGLPSDRFSAERTGGSVSTLTIQRTQQEDSAVYLCASSLAGLAALTGELFFGEGSRLTVL.

The genes are TRBV2 and TRBJ2-1; perhaps TRBD1 as D (5 bases). CDR1 and CDR2 (germline): SNHLY, FYNNEI. This CDR3 is 15 amino acids long. Trimming removed 5 bases from V and 2 bases from J, with 13 bases in between. This CDR3 is CASSKQKGAYNEQFF. DNA of the CDR3: TGTGCCAGCAGTAAACAAAAAGGGGCCTACAATGAGCAGTTCTTC.

The rearrangement joins TRBV5-5 to TRBJ1-4; no clear D. Trimming took 1 base from V and 8 from J, leaving 21 bases between them. The germline V gene has CDR1 SGHKS and CDR2 YYEKEE (reference sequence). The CDR3 is 17 residues long. The CDR3 loop reads CASSLRILSLMEEKLFF. DNA of the CDR3: TGTGCCAGCAGCTTGAGGATCCTTTCTCTCATGGAGGAAAAACTGTTTTTT.

The V gene is TRBV5-4, the J gene TRBJ1-6, with a weak D call TRBD1 (6 bases). Per germline, CDR1 SGHNT and CDR2 YYREEE (reference sequence). CDR3 length: 17 amino acids. V dropped 0 bases and J dropped 0 bases, with 10 bases sitting between them. The DNA for the CDR3 is TGTGCCAGCAGCTTGGTAGGGGGTGGCTCCTATAATTCACCCCTCCACTTT. This sequence encodes CASSLVGGGSYNSPLHF.

V is TRBV29-1 and J is TRBJ1-1; 10 bases map to TRBD1. J lost 0 bases, V lost 3 bases, and 1 base had no gene match. The CDR3 has 14 residues. Germline CDR1 SQVTM, CDR2 ANQGSEA. CDR3: CSVETGGMNTEAFF. CDR3 coding DNA: TGCAGCGTTGAGACAGGGGGCATGAACACTGAAGCTTTCTTT.

This chain joins TRBV19 and TRBJ2-2, with 8 bases identical to TRBD1. CDR3 size: 16 residues. Germline CDR1 LNHDA, CDR2 SQIVND (reference sequence). J gave up 6 bases and V 6 bases, and 12 bases lay outside the gene matches. As DNA, the CDR3 is TGTGCCAGTAGCTTTTTCCCCGGGACAGGTGCCGGGGAGCTGTTTTTT. This encodes CASSFFPGTGAGELFF.

The rearrangement uses TRBV19 and TRBJ1-2; D gene uncertain. Germline CDR1 LNHDA, CDR2 SQIVND (reference sequence). Trimming took off 2 bases at V and 4 bases at J, with 5 bases between the two ends. The CDR3 is 12 residues long. The CDR3 sequence: CASSISVYGYTF. DNA for the CDR3: TGTGCCAGTAGTATATCGGTCTATGGCTACACCTTC.

The V and J genes are TRBV7-8 and TRBJ2-3, with D maybe TRBD2 (5 bases). The CDR3 extends over 17 amino acids. Deletions cut 4 bases from V and 2 bases from J, with 19 bases between. Per the germline V gene, CDR1 is SGHVS and CDR2 is FQNEAQ. CDR3 loop: CASSSWERGSFTDTQYF. Here the CDR3 DNA reads TGTGCCAGCAGCTCATGGGAGAGAGGGTCTTTCACAGATACGCAGTATTTT.

V gene TRBV7-9 combines with J gene TRBJ1-4; TRBD1 might be the D (5 bases). CDR1 SEHNR and CDR2 FQNEAQ come from the germline V gene (reference sequence). The CDR3 has 16 residues. The ends were cut back, 4 bases at V and 5 bases at J, with 17 bases in the middle. The CDR3 sequence is CASSSHPGNSNEKLFF. CDR3 coding DNA: TGTGCCAGCAGCTCCCACCCAGGGAATTCAAATGAAAAACTGTTTTTT.

Notes on this clone: Additional DNA sequences in this sample encode the identical CDR3. The CDR3 spells CASSSDRNTEAFF. The CDR3 DNA is TGTGCCAGCAGTTCGGACAGGAACACTGAAGCTTTCTTT. This chain uses TRBV6-5 with TRBJ1-1; perhaps TRBD1 as D (6 bases). The CDR3 loop spans 13 amino acids. Trimming took 4 bases from V and 1 from J, leaving 7 bases between them. Germline CDR1 is MNHEY and CDR2 is SVGAGI.

V gene TRBV9 combines with J gene TRBJ1-1; TRBD1 matches 8 bases. CDR3 length equals 20 residues. V lost 3 bases to trimming and J lost 0 bases; unmatched junction nucleotides: 19. Germline CDR1 is SGDLS and CDR2 is YYNGEE. In nucleotides, the CDR3 is TGTGCCAGCAGCGCTCTAAGACAGGGGCGACCGCCAACTATGAACACTGAAGCTTTCTTT. Translating it yields CASSALRQGRPPTMNTEAFF.

This clone was seen a handful of times. This chain joins TRBV15 and TRBJ2-7; TRBD2 agrees at 11 bases. The germline V gene has CDR1 LNHNV and CDR2 YYDKDF (reference sequence). This CDR3 is 15 amino acids long. Trimming at V came to 0 bases and at J to 2 bases, leaving 0 bases not matched to a gene. CDR3 bases: TGTGCCACCAGCAGAGATAGCGGGGGGGCCTACGAGCAGTACTTC. The encoded protein is CATSRDSGGAYEQYF.